The present entry profiles one TCR beta chain with its context. Germline V gene data show CDR1 as LGHDT and CDR2 as YNNKEL (reference sequence). V dropped 5 bases and J dropped 2; count of bases not matched to a gene: 4. CDR3 length: 15 amino acids. The data derive from a study of control samples from healthy donors and cancer patients. Clones were sequenced by immunoSEQ multiplex PCR, and TCRdb holds only the in-frame ones, with some missing. The sample lists some 250,000 clones, around 80% occurring once. The gene calls are TRBV3-1 (or the pseudogene TRBV3-2) and TRBJ2-7; TRBD2 aligns across 12 bases. This receptor was identified in a woman aged 55 to 70 with lung cancer. The source material was PBMCs. The CDR3 DNA reads TGTGCCAGCAGCAAACTAGCGGGAGGCCCCTACGAGCAGTACTTC. Residues: CASSKLAGGPYEQYF.